This passage covers 30 T cell receptor beta chains from one sample sequenced in a study of molecular identifiers for immune sequencing clone quantification. Using its own MiXCR run on the PCR reads, TCRdb lists one record per CDR3 protein. The sample shows around 40,000 distinct CDR3 sequences, 15% to 20% of them seen only once. Sequenced sample: naive CD8+ T cells from blood, with Jurkat cell RNA spiked in. Subset here: FACS-sorted CD8+CD4-CCR7+CD45RA+ naive T cells. These receptors came from a human donor in good health. Some libraries in this study had Jurkat cell RNA spiked in.

The sample holds many counts of this clonotype. V gene TRBV4-3 combines with J gene TRBJ2-7; 7 positions agree with TRBD1. CDR1 and CDR2 from the germline V gene are LGHNA and YSLEER. CDR3 length equals 15 residues. Germline trimming cut 0 bases from V and 0 bases from J; bases unmatched to any gene: 2. As DNA, the CDR3 is TGCGCCAGCAGCCAAGACCGGGACAGCTCCTACGAGCAGTACTTC. Translating gives CASSQDRDSSYEQYF.

This clonotype was seen repeatedly, ten times or more. This chain links TRBV5-5 with TRBJ2-7; D may match TRBD1 or TRBD2 (5 bases each). Germline V gives CDR1 SGHKS, CDR2 YYEKEE (reference sequence). This CDR3 contains 14 residues. Trimming removed 3 bases from V and 2 bases from J, with 12 bases in between. The CDR3 nucleotides are TGTGCCAGCAGCTCCGCCTTGGGGGCCTACGAGCAGTACTTC. As protein: CASSSALGAYEQYF.

This clonotype has ten or more counts. The chain employs TRBV12-3 or TRBV12-4 and TRBJ2-2, with D maybe TRBD2 (6 bases). The CDR3 is 15 residues long. V gave up 5 bases and J gave up 4 bases, with 14 bases separating them. CDR3 nucleotides: TGTGCCAGCAGTCCCCCGGGAGTAGGCACCGGGGAGCTGTTTTTT. Encoded protein: CASSPPGVGTGELFF.

This chain links TRBV6-5 with TRBJ1-3, with a weak D call TRBD1 (5 bases). V lost 0 bases, J lost 4 bases, and 16 bases lay in between. CDR1 MNHEY and CDR2 SVGAGI come from the germline V gene. This CDR3 is 17 amino acids long. The CDR3 protein is CASSYSVQGLGGNTIYF. In nucleotides, the CDR3 is TGTGCCAGCAGTTACTCGGTCCAGGGCCTTGGAGGAAACACCATATATTTT.

This clonotype was picked up many times. The CDR3 DNA reads TGTGCCAGCAGCTTGGACAACACTGAAGCTTTCTTT. Its translation: CASSLDNTEAFF. The genes are TRBV5-8 and TRBJ1-1; D unresolved. The CDR3 is made up of 12 amino acids. The V gene's germline CDR1 is SGHTS and CDR2 YDEGEE. V was cut by 0 bases and J by 2 bases, with 2 bases left in between.

This clonotype came up many times. V usage is TRBV27 and J usage is TRBJ1-5; tentative D call: TRBD1 (6 bases). From germline, CDR1 is MNHEY and CDR2 SMNVEV (reference sequence). The CDR3 has 19 residues. Between the trimmed V and J ends, which lost 5 bases and 4 bases, there was a span of 27 bases. CDR3 in amino acids: CASSEWPRGYGGENQPQHF. DNA for the CDR3: TGTGCCAGCAGTGAATGGCCCAGGGGATATGGAGGGGAAAATCAGCCCCAGCATTTT.

This clonotype was observed once. In this CDR3 the conserved last residue, phenylalanine or tryptophan, is missing, so a read error is likely. J is TRBJ2-7 and V is TRBV29-1; 9 nucleotides match TRBD1. Germline V gives CDR1 SQVTM, CDR2 ANQGSEA. V lost 5 bases to trimming and J lost 9 bases; unmatched junction nucleotides: 14. The CDR3 extends over 14 amino acids. The CDR3 DNA reads TGCAGCGTTACACAGGGGGCCGCCTTTAGCGGGCAGTACCTC. Protein sequence: CSVTQGAAFSGQYL.

At least ten counts were recorded for this clonotype. This chain joins TRBV5-4 and TRBJ1-1; weak D call: TRBD1 (5 bases). V was pared by 3 bases and J by 3 bases, with 12 bases between. This CDR3 is built from 14 residues. Germline lookup yields CDR1 SGHNT and CDR2 YYREEE (reference sequence). The CDR3 coding sequence is TGTGCCAGCAGCTCGCGAGCGGGGCACACTGAAGCTTTCTTT. It codes for CASSSRAGHTEAFF.

The rearrangement links TRBV4-1 to TRBJ2-2; D remains unclear. CDR1 and CDR2 from the germline V gene are MGHRA and YSYEKL. The CDR3 consists of 16 residues. The V and J ends lost 1 base and 4 bases respectively, with 13 bases between them. The CDR3 coding sequence is TGCGCCAGCAGCCAAGGCCCCCGGGCCACCACCGGGGAGCTGTTTTTT. Its translation: CASSQGPRATTGELFF.

At least ten counts were recorded for this clonotype. The chain carries TRBV27 and TRBJ2-7; D gene uncertain. The CDR3 has 14 residues. The V and J ends lost 6 bases and 2 bases respectively, with 14 bases between them. Germline V CDR1 and CDR2: MNHEY, SMNVEV (reference sequence). DNA of the CDR3: TGTGCCAGCAGGTCCCTGGGGTCCACCTACGAGCAGTACTTC. Residues: CASRSLGSTYEQYF.

The sample holds many counts of this clonotype. The CDR3 DNA reads TGTGCCAGCAGCCAGTCGCAGCCGTTACAAGAGACCCAGTACTTC. Its protein product is CASSQSQPLQETQYF. This sequence joins TRBV11-2 and TRBJ2-5; unclear D gene. Germline CDR1 reads SGHAT; CDR2 reads FQNNGV. V was trimmed by 5 bases and J by 2 bases, leaving 15 bases between them. The CDR3 loop spans 15 amino acids.

Worth noting for this clonotype: A much larger clone sits a single nucleotide away, making a read error possible. The chain carries TRBV20-1 and TRBJ2-6; the match to TRBD1 covers 7 bases. This CDR3 is 16 amino acids long. CDR1 and CDR2 from the germline V gene are DFQATT and SNEGSKA (reference sequence). The J segment lost 2 bases and the V segment lost 5 bases, leaving 9 bases of the junction unmatched. Here the CDR3 DNA reads TGCAGTGCTCGGGACAGATTCATCCCTGGGGCCAACGTCCTGACTTTC. It yields the protein CSARDRFIPGANVLTF.

This clonotype was seen ten or more times. V gene TRBV3-1 combines with J gene TRBJ2-5; the D gene could be TRBD1 or TRBD2 (5 bases each). There are 14 residues in the CDR3. V was clipped by 2 bases and J by 6 bases, with 13 bases between them. CDR1 and CDR2 from the germline V gene are LGHDT and YNNKEL (reference sequence). Here the CDR3 DNA reads TGTGCCAGCAGCCAACCCGGGACCACCAAGACCCAGTACTTC. This translates into CASSQPGTTKTQYF.

This clonotype was recorded many times. The chain uses TRBV12-3 or TRBV12-4 and TRBJ1-1; D remains unclear. This CDR3 is built from 13 residues. V lost 4 bases and J lost 1, with 7 bases in between. CDR3 DNA sequence: TGTGCCAGCAGTTGGGTCTGGAACACTGAAGCTTTCTTT. Amino acid sequence: CASSWVWNTEAFF.

This clonotype was counted ten times or more. The rearrangement links TRBV2 to TRBJ2-1; D not resolved. CDR3 length: 13 residues. With 5 bases removed from V and 10 bases from J, the gap between germline ends came to 15 bases. Germline CDR1 and CDR2: SNHLY and FYNNEI. The chain's CDR3 is CASSSPGSLEQFF. The DNA for the CDR3 is TGTGCCAGCAGTTCCCCGGGCAGCCTGGAGCAGTTCTTC.

This clonotype showed up many times. J is TRBJ2-3 and V is TRBV4-1; 7 bases line up with TRBD2. V lost 3 bases and J lost 1; bases outside the gene matches: 4. The CDR3 contains 15 residues. The germline gives CDR1 MGHRA, CDR2 YSYEKL. In nucleotides, the CDR3 is TGCGCCAGCAGCCACCCGGCGGGGGGCACAGATACGCAGTATTTT. This gives the protein CASSHPAGGTDTQYF.

This clonotype was observed at least ten times. The chain is built from TRBV4-1 and TRBJ2-7; weak D call: TRBD1 (5 bases). The V gene lost 0 bases and the J gene lost 11 bases, with 14 bases spanning the gap. CDR1 and CDR2 (germline): MGHRA, YSYEKL. The CDR3 totals 13 residues. DNA of the CDR3: TGCGCCAGCAGCCAAGATAACTCAGGGCCCGAGTACTTC. It yields the protein CASSQDNSGPEYF.

This clonotype has a count of ten or more. The V gene is TRBV6-5, the J gene TRBJ1-6, with D possibly being TRBD1 (6 bases). This CDR3 spans 17 amino acids. V was shortened by 7 bases and J by 4 bases, with 20 bases between the two germline ends. Germline values: CDR1 MNHEY, CDR2 SVGAGI. DNA for the CDR3: TGTGCCAGCACCACGGACACGGGGGCTCTGTATAATTCACCCCTCCACTTT. Protein sequence: CASTTDTGALYNSPLHF.

This clonotype was found many times. The genes are TRBV29-1 and TRBJ2-1; 10 bases fit TRBD1. V dropped 8 bases and J dropped 7; count of bases not matched to a gene: 14. The CDR3 runs 15 residues. CDR1 is SQVTM, CDR2 ANQGSEA, per germline. Written as DNA, the CDR3 is TGCAGCCCCTGGGGTCCGGGGACAGGGGAGAATGAGCAGTTCTTC. Protein product: CSPWGPGTGENEQFF.

This clonotype appeared many times. The chain is built from TRBV7-9 and TRBJ1-6; D unresolved. V lost 5 bases to trimming and J lost 9 bases, with 8 bases between them. Germline V lookup: CDR1 SEHNR, CDR2 FQNEAQ (reference sequence). The CDR3 totals 12 residues. In DNA, the CDR3 is TGTGCCAGCAGCGCGCAAAGTTCACCCCTCCACTTT. Translated, it gives CASSAQSSPLHF.

This clonotype came up many times. V usage is TRBV7-2 and J usage is TRBJ2-1; TRBD2 might be the D (6 bases). V was pared by 5 bases and J by 9 bases, with 17 bases between. Germline V gene sequence: CDR1 SGHTA, CDR2 FQGNSA. The CDR3 covers 14 residues. DNA for the CDR3: TGTGCCAGCAGCGAGGGACTCCGTCAGACTGAGCAGTTCTTC. This codes for CASSEGLRQTEQFF.

This clonotype was observed many times. Its ends do not fully match the called genes, so a read error is possible. CDR3 region: CASSQHPGQASLF. The CDR3 coding sequence is TGTGCCAGCAGCCAACACCCAGGACAGGCCTCGTTATTT. V usage is TRBV6-6 and J usage is TRBJ1-1, with 7 bases fitting TRBD1. Germline V lookup: CDR1 MNHNY, CDR2 SVGAGI (reference sequence). The length of the CDR3 is 13 residues.

This clonotype was found many times. The V gene is TRBV29-1, the J gene TRBJ1-1; 10 nucleotides match TRBD1. The germline gives CDR1 SQVTM, CDR2 ANQGSEA. The CDR3 is made up of 18 amino acids. The J segment lost 5 bases and the V segment lost 2 bases, leaving 17 bases of the junction unmatched. The CDR3 loop is CSVEFGARTGGSLTEAFF. The CDR3 DNA is TGCAGCGTTGAATTCGGCGCTAGGACAGGGGGAAGTTTGACTGAAGCTTTCTTT.

By sample share, this clonotype is medium-sized. The chain couples TRBV29-1 to TRBJ2-3; TRBD2 might be the D (6 bases). CDR3 length equals 16 residues. V gave up 0 bases and J gave up 0 bases, with 13 bases separating them. Germline V lookup: CDR1 SQVTM, CDR2 ANQGSEA. CDR3 protein: CSVEDRDLLSTDTQYF. The DNA for the CDR3 is TGCAGCGTTGAAGATCGGGACTTGTTAAGCACAGATACGCAGTATTTT.

Worth noting for this clonotype: This sequence may be a read error, since a much larger clone differs from it by one base. V usage is TRBV15 and J usage is TRBJ1-5, with a possible D match to TRBD1 (5 bases). CDR1 LNHNV and CDR2 YYDKDF come from the germline V gene (reference sequence). V was trimmed by 0 bases and J by 6 bases, leaving 12 bases between them. The CDR3 sequence is 15 residues long. The CDR3: CATSRERGLSQPQHF. CDR3 coding DNA: TGTGCCACCAGCAGAGAAAGGGGTCTGAGTCAGCCCCAGCATTTT.

This clonotype was observed at least ten times. The chain combines TRBV12-3 or TRBV12-4 with TRBJ2-3, with no clear D. Trimming took 4 bases from V and 0 from J, leaving 5 bases between them. The CDR3 is made up of 13 amino acids. The CDR3 DNA is TGTGCCAGCAGTTCTCAGAGCACAGATACGCAGTATTTT. The encoded protein is CASSSQSTDTQYF.

This clonotype occurred many times. The chain uses TRBV6-2 or TRBV6-3 and TRBJ2-7, with D possibly being TRBD2 (6 bases). With 6 bases removed from V and 9 bases from J, the gap between germline ends came to 12 bases. The CDR3 totals 11 residues. The V gene's germline CDR1 is MNHEY and CDR2 SVGEGT. CDR3: CASSGGGGQYF. The CDR3 DNA sequence: TGTGCCAGCAGCGGGGGAGGCGGGCAGTACTTC.

At least ten counts were recorded for this clonotype. This chain links TRBV27 with TRBJ2-2, with TRBD2 identical over 9 bases. Unmatched junction bases numbered 6, after V lost 7 bases and J lost 3 bases. Germline-derived CDR1 and CDR2 are MNHEY and SMNVEV (reference sequence). This CDR3 comprises 15 residues. CDR3 sequence reads: CASNYVAGDTGELFF. The DNA of the CDR3 is TGTGCCAGCAACTACGTAGCGGGGGACACCGGGGAGCTGTTTTTT.

This clonotype was observed once. In this CDR3 the conserved last residue, phenylalanine or tryptophan, is missing, so a read error is likely. The genes are TRBV20-1 and TRBJ2-3; D gene uncertain. Germline V lookup: CDR1 DFQATT, CDR2 SNEGSKA (reference sequence). The CDR3 consists of 16 residues. The CDR3 bases are TGCAGTGCTAGAGATCTGAGAGATTACCGCACAGATGCGCAGTATCTT. It specifies CSARDLRDYRTDAQYL.

In this sample, this clonotype turned up many times. The gene calls are TRBV12-3 or TRBV12-4 and TRBJ2-7; 9 bases agree with TRBD1. Trimming removed 8 bases from V and 4 bases from J; junction bases left unmatched: 9. The CDR3 consists of 14 residues. The CDR3 bases are TGTGCCAGCTGCCTGGACAGGGGCTATTACGAGCAGTACTTC. Translating gives CASCLDRGYYEQYF.